This TCR beta chain was sequenced in a study of neurological immune-mediated disorders. Using its own MiXCR run on the 5' RACE reads, TCRdb lists one record per CDR3 protein. The table includes over 65,000 distinct CDR3 sequences, about 9% detected once. Germline CDR1 SQVTM, CDR2 ANQGSEA. Trimming left V 5 bases short and J 2 bases short, with 13 bases between. The CDR3 contains 14 residues. There are many counts of this clonotype. The TCR was taken from a man between 50 and 59 years old in good health. Sequenced: PBMCs. This sequence joins TRBV29-1 and TRBJ2-1, with D possibly being TRBD1 or TRBD2 (6 bases each). The CDR3 sequence is CSVREAGAYNEQFF. The CDR3 coding sequence is TGCAGCGTTAGGGAGGCAGGGGCCTACAATGAGCAGTTCTTC.